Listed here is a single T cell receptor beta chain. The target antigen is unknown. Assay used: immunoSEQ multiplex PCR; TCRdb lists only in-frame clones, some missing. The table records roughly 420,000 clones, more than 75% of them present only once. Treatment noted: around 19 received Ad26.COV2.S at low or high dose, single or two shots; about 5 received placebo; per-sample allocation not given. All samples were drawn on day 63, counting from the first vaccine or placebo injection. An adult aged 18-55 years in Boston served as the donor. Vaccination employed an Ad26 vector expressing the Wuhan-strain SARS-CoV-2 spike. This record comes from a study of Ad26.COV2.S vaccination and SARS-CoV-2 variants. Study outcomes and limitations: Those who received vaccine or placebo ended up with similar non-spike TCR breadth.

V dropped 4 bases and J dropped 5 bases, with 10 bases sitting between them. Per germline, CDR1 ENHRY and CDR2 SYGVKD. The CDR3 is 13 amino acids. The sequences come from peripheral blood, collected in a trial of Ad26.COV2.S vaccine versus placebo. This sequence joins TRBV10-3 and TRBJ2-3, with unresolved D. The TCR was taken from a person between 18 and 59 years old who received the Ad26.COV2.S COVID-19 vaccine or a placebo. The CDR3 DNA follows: TGTGCCATCAGTGGCAAAGACGGAGATACGCAGTATTTT. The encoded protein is CAISGKDGDTQYF.